These 28 T cell receptor beta chains were sequenced from one sample in a study of early T cells in non-severe SARS-CoV-2 infection. TCRdb re-called the 5' RACE reads through MiXCR, storing one row per CDR3 protein. The data contain about 23,000 distinct CDR3 sequences, roughly 5.3% of them singletons. Sequenced: whole blood. Receptors were obtained from an adult who was a healthcare worker with PCR-confirmed SARS-CoV-2 infection or an uninfected control (not recorded which).

This clonotype was detected a few times. The junction departs from germline at one end; a sequencing error may be responsible. This chain uses TRBV7-7 with TRBJ2-1; no firm D call. This CDR3 is 15 amino acids long. Germline V gene data show CDR1 as SSHAT and CDR2 as FNYEAQ (reference sequence). The CDR3: CASSPTPLDYNEQFF. The CDR3 DNA reads as TGTGCTAGCAGCCCCACACCACTGGATTACAATGAGCAGTTCTTC.

This clonotype was detected ten times or more. The chain links TRBV5-4 to TRBJ2-1; 11 bases are a match to TRBD2. Germline loops: CDR1 SGHNT, CDR2 YYREEE (reference sequence). This CDR3 is 15 amino acids long. Trimming took 3 bases from V and 3 from J; bases not matched to a gene: 2. The CDR3 bases are TGTGCCAGCAGCTCTAGCGGGGGGCTCTACAATGAGCAGTTCTTC. As protein: CASSSSGGLYNEQFF.

This clonotype was seen only a few times. This chain connects TRBV20-1 to TRBJ1-2; maybe TRBD1 (6 bases). The CDR3 spans 12 residues. Germline V lookup: CDR1 DFQATT, CDR2 SNEGSKA (reference sequence). The V and J ends lost 6 bases and 4 bases respectively, with 12 bases between them. CDR3 sequence reads: CSAIKDSYGYTF. Here the CDR3 DNA reads TGCAGTGCAATTAAGGACAGCTATGGCTACACCTTC.

This clonotype has a count of ten or more. The rearrangement joins TRBV21-1 to TRBJ2-5; the D segment call TRBD2 is taken from the table without a DNA check. TRBV21-1 is given as a pseudogene. This CDR3 spans 14 amino acids. The CDR3 sequence is CASKTGLDQETQYF. DNA of the CDR3: TGTGCCAGCAAGACGGGACTAGACCAAGAGACCCAGTACTTC.

This clonotype ranks as medium-sized. Here the CDR3 reads CASNLGGTDTQYF. The CDR3 DNA is TGTGCCAGTAACCTAGGGGGCACAGATACGCAGTATTTT. The chain has TRBV19 and TRBJ2-3, with D maybe TRBD1 (5 bases). The CDR3 has 13 residues. The ends were cut back, 7 bases at V and 1 base at J, with 9 bases in the middle. CDR1 and CDR2 (germline): LNHDA, SQIVND (reference sequence).

V is TRBV4-1 and J is TRBJ2-3; 10 nucleotides match TRBD1. The CDR3 extends over 16 amino acids. Germline V lookup: CDR1 MGHRA, CDR2 YSYEKL. Trimming cost V 0 bases and J 6 bases; bases outside gene matches: 6. Here the CDR3 reads CASSQDPRDRGDTQYF. The DNA for the CDR3 is TGCGCCAGCAGCCAAGACCCCCGGGACAGGGGCGATACGCAGTATTTT.

This clonotype was counted many times. V gene TRBV24-1 combines with J gene TRBJ1-1; possible D gene TRBD1, 6 bases. V was cut by 5 bases and J by 5 bases, with 17 bases left in between. Germline CDR1 KGHDR, CDR2 SFDVKD. The CDR3 runs 15 residues. The CDR3 DNA reads as TGTGCCACCAGTGCGGGGGGCGGCGTATCTACTGAAGCTTTCTTT. Protein product: CATSAGGGVSTEAFF.

The rearrangement uses TRBV4-3 and TRBJ2-4, with a possible D match to TRBD1 (6 bases). This CDR3 comprises 16 residues. Per the germline V gene, CDR1 is LGHNA and CDR2 is YSLEER. Trimming removed 0 bases from V and 2 bases from J, with 11 bases in between. For the CDR3, the DNA is TGCGCCAGCAGCCAAGATCCAACAGGGACCAAAAACATTCAGTACTTC. Amino acid sequence: CASSQDPTGTKNIQYF.

This clonotype is categorized as medium-sized. The chain recombines TRBV6-6 with TRBJ1-1; 8 bases are shared with TRBD1. Germline CDR1 and CDR2: MNHNY and SVGAGI (reference sequence). The V gene end was trimmed by 5 bases and the J gene end by 10 bases; junction bases not matched to a gene: 9. This CDR3 contains 13 residues. The CDR3 DNA follows: TGTGCCAGCAGTGGGGGGGACAGGTGGTCAGCTTTCTTT. It translates to CASSGGDRWSAFF.

This clonotype was seen at least ten times. The J gene is TRBJ2-3, the V gene TRBV27; 7 bases are shared with TRBD1. The CDR3 length is 17 residues. The V gene end was trimmed by 3 bases and the J gene end by 4 bases; junction bases not matched to a gene: 13. The V gene's germline CDR1 is MNHEY and CDR2 SMNVEV (reference sequence). The CDR3 nucleotides read TGTGCCAGCAGTTTCCGACCGGGACAGTATTTCCCAGATACGCAGTATTTT. Translating it yields CASSFRPGQYFPDTQYF.

This clonotype was counted a few times. The J gene is TRBJ2-1, the V gene TRBV3-1; D gene unclear. This CDR3 has 15 residues. In germline, CDR1 is LGHDT, CDR2 YNNKEL (reference sequence). Trimming pared 0 bases from V and 2 bases from J, leaving 8 bases between. For the CDR3, the DNA is TGTGCCAGCAGCCAAGACAGCGCGACCTACAATGAGCAGTTCTTC. Translating gives CASSQDSATYNEQFF.

Many counts were recorded for this clonotype. V and J are TRBV7-2 and TRBJ1-1; D is perhaps TRBD1 (5 bases). CDR1 and CDR2 (germline): SGHTA, FQGNSA. CDR3 length: 13 amino acids. Trimming left V 4 bases short and J 4 bases short, with 10 bases between. This CDR3 reads CASSSGPRTEAFF. CDR3 nucleotides: TGTGCCAGCAGCTCGGGGCCCCGCACTGAAGCTTTCTTT.

Many counts were recorded for this clonotype. The V call is TRBV11-2, the J call TRBJ2-7; TRBD1 matches 9 bases. The length of the CDR3 is 15 residues. Looked up from germline, CDR1 is SGHAT and CDR2 is FQNNGV. With V trimmed by 4 bases and J by 4 bases, 8 bases remained unmatched. The CDR3: CASSSSTGGLYEQYF. CDR3 in DNA: TGTGCCAGCAGCTCGAGCACAGGGGGCCTATACGAGCAGTACTTC.

The CDR3 DNA sequence: TGTGCCAGCAGCCCGGGACAGGGGATCTACAATGAGCAGTTCTTC. Its translation: CASSPGQGIYNEQFF. The chain employs TRBV12-3 or TRBV12-4 and TRBJ2-1; 10 positions match TRBD1. CDR3 length equals 15 residues. V lost 6 bases to trimming and J lost 3 bases; unmatched junction nucleotides: 5.

V and J are TRBV24-1 and TRBJ2-3; D may be TRBD2 (6 bases). The V and J ends lost 6 bases and 2 bases respectively, with 14 bases between them. CDR3 length: 15 amino acids. Per the germline V gene, CDR1 is KGHDR and CDR2 is SFDVKD. CDR3 sequence: CATSTGTDYTDTQYF. The CDR3 region has the DNA TGTGCCACCAGTACCGGGACTGACTACACAGATACGCAGTATTTT.

As for this clonotype: This clone may be a read error of a much larger clone one base away. The chain joins TRBV15 to TRBJ2-2, with 12 positions matching TRBD1. Germline CDR1 and CDR2: LNHNV and YYDKDF (reference sequence). The CDR3 loop spans 18 amino acids. In nucleotides, the CDR3 is TGTGCCACCAGCAGACACCCAGTGGGGACAGGGGGCACCGGGGAGCTGGTTTTT. It is translated as CATSRHPVGTGGTGELVF.

This sequence joins TRBV7-8 and TRBJ2-1; either TRBD1 or TRBD2 may supply D (6 bases each). The CDR3 has 16 residues. Germline V CDR1 and CDR2: SGHVS, FQNEAQ. V was trimmed by 3 bases and J by 5 bases, leaving 17 bases between them. CDR3 DNA: TGTGCCAGCAGCTTGAGGGGGACTGGAACAAACAATGAGCAGTTCTTC. As protein: CASSLRGTGTNNEQFF.

This clonotype was seen repeatedly, ten times or more. The J gene is TRBJ2-5, the V gene TRBV5-6; D not resolved. The V gene's germline CDR1 is SGHDT and CDR2 YYEEEE. The CDR3 extends over 13 amino acids. V lost 5 bases and J 2 bases, leaving 10 bases between the germline ends. Here the CDR3 reads CASRPTEQETQYF. CDR3 sequence (DNA): TGTGCCAGCAGACCGACTGAGCAAGAGACCCAGTACTTC.

This clonotype was seen ten or more times. V and J are TRBV7-2 and TRBJ1-1; 7 bases map to TRBD1. Germline CDR1 SGHTA, CDR2 FQGNSA. The J segment lost 2 bases and the V segment lost 6 bases, leaving 6 bases of the junction unmatched. This CDR3 spans 14 amino acids. The CDR3, as DNA: TGTGCCAGCAGGACGGGGACAGCAAACACTGAAGCTTTCTTT. Encoded protein: CASRTGTANTEAFF. Full variable domain (remainder filled in from reference TRBV7-2 and TRBJ1-1): GAGVSQSPSNKVTEKGKDVELRCDPISGHTALYWYRQSLGQGLEFLIYFQGNSAPDKSGLPSDRFSAERTGGSVSTLTIQRTQQEDSAVYLCASRTGTANTEAFFGQGTRLTVV.

This chain connects TRBV7-2 to TRBJ2-5; D unclear. Trimming left V 2 bases short and J 5 bases short, with 9 bases between. Germline lookup yields CDR1 SGHTA and CDR2 FQGNSA. This CDR3 comprises 13 residues. The CDR3 nucleotides read TGTGCCAGCAGCTTACACCGGTTGGAGACCCAGTACTTC. Translation gives CASSLHRLETQYF.

The CDR3 DNA reads TGTGCCAGCAGCAACCAAAATGAGCAGTTCTTC. Its translation is CASSNQNEQFF. The rearrangement uses TRBV21-1 and TRBJ2-1. TRBV21-1 is labeled a pseudogene. The CDR3 has 11 residues.

This clonotype was seen many times. The chain employs TRBV28 and TRBJ2-1; 10 bases map to TRBD1. The CDR3 is 16 residues long. The ends lost 4 bases at V and 4 bases at J; junction bases unmatched: 7. The germline V gene encodes CDR1 MDHEN and CDR2 SYDVKM. The DNA of the CDR3 is TGTGCCAGCAGTTCCATGGACAGGGGGTCGTACAATGAGCAGTTCTTC. It specifies CASSSMDRGSYNEQFF.

This clonotype was recorded a few times. The genes are TRBV9 and TRBJ2-7; 7 bases fit TRBD1. J was trimmed by 4 bases and V by 3 bases; bases with no gene match: 4. From germline, CDR1 is SGDLS and CDR2 YYNGEE. The CDR3 is 13 residues long. CDR3 coding DNA: TGTGCCAGCAGCGAAGGGACAGAATACGAGCAGTACTTC. This codes for CASSEGTEYEQYF.

This clonotype came up a few times. V and J are TRBV2 and TRBJ2-2; TRBD2 matches 13 bases. Germline V gene lookup returns CDR1 SNHLY and CDR2 FYNNEI. Trimming cost V 8 bases and J 7 bases; bases outside gene matches: 10. CDR3 length: 16 amino acids. CDR3 in amino acids: CASSTRTSGSIGELFF. The CDR3 DNA reads TGTGCCAGCTCTACGAGGACTAGCGGGAGCATCGGGGAGCTGTTTTTT.

This clonotype was observed at least ten times. The chain has TRBV5-1 and TRBJ2-3; D gene uncertain. The CDR3 sequence is 13 residues long. The germline V gene encodes CDR1 SGHRS and CDR2 YFSETQ. With 6 bases removed from V and 2 bases from J, the gap between germline ends came to 10 bases. This CDR3 is CASTAGHTDTQYF. The CDR3 DNA reads TGCGCCAGCACGGCTGGGCACACAGATACGCAGTATTTT.

This clonotype qualifies as medium-sized (0.01 to 0.1%). The chain carries TRBV7-3 and TRBJ1-1; a possible D gene is TRBD1 (5 bases). The germline V gene has CDR1 SGHTA and CDR2 FQGTGA. The V end was cut by 1 base, the J end by 3 bases, with 15 bases between. The CDR3 is 16 residues long. The CDR3 nucleotides read TGTGCCAGCAGCTTAAGGGGTGGGGGATCGTACACTGAAGCTTTCTTT. It specifies CASSLRGGGSYTEAFF.

A few counts support this clonotype. The chain employs TRBV6-2 or TRBV6-3 and TRBJ2-4, with D perhaps matching TRBD2 (5 bases). This CDR3 contains 11 residues. V shed 5 bases and J shed 11 bases, with 10 bases lying between them. In germline, CDR1 is MNHEY, CDR2 SVGEGT. CDR3 DNA: TGTGCCAGCAGTACGCCGGGATTTCAGTACTTC. It is translated as CASSTPGFQYF.

This clonotype was detected ten times or more. V gene TRBV10-3 combines with J gene TRBJ2-7; 8 nucleotides agree with TRBD1. The J segment lost 4 bases and the V segment lost 0 bases, leaving 8 bases of the junction unmatched. Germline V gene lookup returns CDR1 ENHRY and CDR2 SYGVKD. This CDR3 comprises 16 residues. The CDR3 DNA reads TGTGCCATCAGTGAGTCCAGGACAGGGTTCTCGTACGAGCAGTACTTC. Translation gives CAISESRTGFSYEQYF.